The clone carrying this T cell receptor (beta chain) was observed a single time. The sample originates from a study of blood T cell repertoires in COVID-19. Whole-study context: Sites in the United States, Italy and Spain provided acute and convalescent COVID-19 samples. T cells, B-cell-depleted T cells, or PBMCs provided the cDNA or gDNA that served as material.

J gave up 8 bases and V 5 bases, and 6 bases lay outside the gene matches. The CDR3 runs to 13 residues. Germline lookup yields CDR1 SGHRS and CDR2 YFSETQ. Researchers sorted participants into cohorts using their self-reported clinical history. Resolution of symptoms, clearance, or two negative PCRs was present in recovered Cohort 3 donors. Data came from immunoSEQ multiplex PCR; TCRdb stores just in-frame clones and leaves some out. There are under 450,000 clones in the sample; approximately 89% occur only once, and 1.3% lies in the top ten. The sequence came from a man aged 25-40 years who had recovered from COVID-19. Source material: PBMCs or T cells enriched from blood (not recorded which). V and J are TRBV5-1 and TRBJ1-2, with 10 bases fitting TRBD1. CDR3 loop: CASRPGTGDGYTF. CDR3 nucleotide sequence: TGCGCCAGCAGGCCCGGGACAGGGGACGGCTACACCTTC.